These T cell receptor beta chains were read from a single sample in a study of CD4+ T cells in melanoma. The table came from immunoSEQ multiplex PCR; TCRdb's copy has only in-frame clones and leaves some out. The data contain 20,000 to 25,000 clones, 82% of them singletons. Specimen: cells from a culture (not recorded whether cultured in vitro). The receptors originated from a human donor with melanoma. The conserved cysteine and the conserved F or W are not part of the CDR3 here. Each record gives: clone size, J gene, V gene, CDR3 protein. Clone size is given for some rows only: seen once, a few or many times, or a class if the clone is expanded.

>NA|TRBJ1-5|TRBV6-1
ASSRQGARQPQH
>NA|TRBJ2-7|TRBV28
ASSFRGGTPPKY
>NA|TRBJ2-7|TRBV27
ASSSWTGRGYEQY
>NA|TRBJ1-5|TRBV5-1
ASSSGQGDQPQH
>NA|TRBJ2-2|TRBV10-1
ASRRDSHTGELF
>NA|TRBJ1-1|TRBV11-2
ASSPRQGSTEAF
>NA|TRBJ2-5|TRBV29-1
TIPGPPGGTQY
>NA|TRBJ2-5|TRBV11-2
ASSAPRGIREETQY
>few|TRBJ2-7|TRBV5-1
ASSALGASKYEQY
>NA|TRBJ2-4|TRBV11-3
ASSPGQGAAKNIQY
>NA|TRBJ2-7|TRBV4-2
ASSRSLAGGVAEQY
>NA|TRBJ1-2|TRBV5-1
ASSLEADTYGYT
>once|TRBJ1-2|TRBV20-1
RVRGPTGYT
>once|TRBJ2-2|TRBV5-6
ASSVLGQGTTGELF
>NA|TRBJ2-1|TRBV5-5
ASSLFMWTEGNEQF
>NA|TRBJ1-5|TRBV7-3
ASSLMRGQPQH
>NA|TRBJ1-1|TRBV5-1
ASSKLGPGEAF
>NA|TRBJ1-4|TRBV5-1
ASSAGGGSHEKLF
>NA|TRBJ1-5|TRBV4-2
ASSRGGLQAGGNQPQH
>NA|TRBJ2-6|TRBV15
ATSRVRSSGANVLT
>NA|TRBJ2-7|TRBV5-8
ASSPQGLTSGEQY
>NA|TRBJ1-1|TRBV9
ASSVETGPVPTEAF
>NA|TRBJ1-2|TRBV27
ASSRTGGSNGYT
>NA|TRBJ2-5|TRBV5-1
ASSLEPQETQY
>NA|TRBJ1-5|TRBV6-1
ASRGPSNQPQH
>NA|TRBJ2-6|TRBV4-2
ASSQVKGQLSGANVLT
>NA|TRBJ1-3|TRBV30
AWSVLAGWGGNTIY
>few|TRBJ2-7|TRBV6-5
ASSQRQEPDYEQY
>few|TRBJ2-1|TRBV19
ASSTDRGLSEQF
>NA|TRBJ2-7|TRBV5-6
ASSLRGGPYEQY
>few|TRBJ2-7|TRBV30
AWSVRTYEQY
>NA|TRBJ1-4|TRBV29-1
SVLPHGVRDEKLF
>NA|TRBJ2-1|TRBV6-5
ASSFDRGVYNEQF
>NA|TRBJ2-5|TRBV7-2
ASSLITETQY
>NA|TRBJ1-1|TRBV6-1
ASCSQLTEAF
>few|TRBJ2-5|TRBV5-1
ASNNQGGQETQY
>NA|TRBJ2-7|TRBV7-8
ASSSFAGASSYEQY
>few|TRBJ2-4|TRBV11-2
ASSLGQGNIQY
>NA|TRBJ2-1|TRBV6-1
ASSARTGGFVNEQF
>NA|TRBJ2-2|TRBV30
AWSALGQTDTGELF
>NA|TRBJ1-5|TRBV7-2
ASSLWPQPQH